These T cell receptor beta chains were read from a single sample in a study of CD8 T cells in Susac syndrome. Each CDR3 protein gets one entry after TCRdb re-called the immunoSEQ multiplex PCR reads with MiXCR. The data contain about 94,000 distinct CDR3 sequences, around 94% of them singletons. The sample was CD4+ T cells from PBMCs. The origin of the receptors is a human donor with Susac syndrome. CDR3s include the opening cysteine and the closing phenylalanine or tryptophan. A D gene is named only where the DNA matches it firmly. The size field is filled for only some rows; it gives once, few, many or a size class.

v_call: TRBV20-1
clone_size: NA
d_call: NA
j_call: TRBJ2-3
cdr3_nt: TGCAGTCCATGGAGCGGAGCCTTCACAGATACGCAGTATTTT
cdr3_aa: CSPWSGAFTDTQYF

v_call: TRBV12-3/TRBV12-4
clone_size: NA
d_call: NA
j_call: TRBJ1-5
cdr3_nt: TGTGCCAGCAGCCTAAAACAGGGACTCAATCAGCCCCAGCATTTT
cdr3_aa: CASSLKQGLNQPQHF

v_call: TRBV6-9
clone_size: NA
d_call: NA
j_call: TRBJ2-3
cdr3_nt: TGTGCCAGCAGCGGGAAGGGTACGCAGTATTTT
cdr3_aa: CASSGKGTQYF

v_call: TRBV28
clone_size: NA
d_call: TRBD1
j_call: TRBJ2-7
cdr3_nt: TGTGCCAGCGGCCTCGGGACAGTAGTCTACGAGCAGTACTTC
cdr3_aa: CASGLGTVVYEQYF

v_call: TRBV9
clone_size: NA
d_call: TRBD2
j_call: TRBJ2-5
cdr3_nt: TGTGCCAGCAGCGTAGGGGGTAGCGGGGAGACCCAGTACTTC
cdr3_aa: CASSVGGSGETQYF

v_call: TRBV12-3/TRBV12-4
clone_size: NA
d_call: TRBD2
j_call: TRBJ2-3
cdr3_nt: TGTGCCAGCAGCCTAACCCCGGGACTAGCGGGGGGGCCAACAGATACGCAGTATTTT
cdr3_aa: CASSLTPGLAGGPTDTQYF

v_call: TRBV2
clone_size: NA
d_call: NA
j_call: TRBJ1-5
cdr3_nt: TGTGCCAGCAGTGAGTGGGGGATCAATCAGCCCCAGCATTTT
cdr3_aa: CASSEWGINQPQHF

v_call: TRBV9
clone_size: NA
d_call: TRBD2
j_call: TRBJ2-1
cdr3_nt: TGTGCCAGCAGCGTAGGCGGGGGGTTCACTAATGAGCAGTTCTTC
cdr3_aa: CASSVGGGFTNEQFF

v_call: TRBV14
clone_size: NA
d_call: NA
j_call: TRBJ2-2
cdr3_nt: TGTGCCAGCAGCCAAGGGCCGACCGGGGAGCTGTTTTTT
cdr3_aa: CASSQGPTGELFF

v_call: TRBV29-1
clone_size: NA
d_call: TRBD1
j_call: TRBJ2-1
cdr3_nt: TGCAGCGTTGTAGACAGGGGGCGAGTGAATGAGCAGTTCTTC
cdr3_aa: CSVVDRGRVNEQFF

v_call: TRBV27
clone_size: NA
d_call: TRBD1
j_call: TRBJ2-5
cdr3_nt: TGTGCCAGCAGTTTATCCGCAGGGGGCTGGGAGACCCAGTACTTC
cdr3_aa: CASSLSAGGWETQYF

v_call: TRBV7-8
clone_size: NA
d_call: NA
j_call: TRBJ1-6
cdr3_nt: TGTGCCAGCAGCTTAGCGCGTCTCGTCGGACTGGGTTCACCCCTCCACTTT
cdr3_aa: CASSLARLVGLGSPLHF

v_call: TRBV6-6
clone_size: once
d_call: NA
j_call: TRBJ2-1
cdr3_nt: TGTGCCAGCAGTATAGCCGGGTCCTGGAATGAGCAGTTCTTC
cdr3_aa: CASSIAGSWNEQFF

v_call: TRBV20-1
clone_size: NA
d_call: NA
j_call: TRBJ1-4
cdr3_nt: TGCAGTGCTAGTACCCTCGGGACAAGCTATAATGAAAAACTGTTTTTT
cdr3_aa: CSASTLGTSYNEKLFF

v_call: TRBV20-1
clone_size: NA
d_call: NA
j_call: TRBJ2-3
cdr3_nt: TGCAGTGCTAGGCCAGGGGAGAGGGGCACAGATACGCAGTATTTT
cdr3_aa: CSARPGERGTDTQYF

v_call: TRBV15
clone_size: NA
d_call: NA
j_call: TRBJ2-7
cdr3_nt: TGTGCCACCAGCAGACAGGGGCCCTACGAGCAGTACTTC
cdr3_aa: CATSRQGPYEQYF

v_call: TRBV30
clone_size: NA
d_call: NA
j_call: TRBJ1-5
cdr3_nt: TGTGCCTGGAGCGCCATTAGCAATCAGCCCCAGCATTTT
cdr3_aa: CAWSAISNQPQHF

v_call: TRBV29-1
clone_size: NA
d_call: NA
j_call: TRBJ1-2
cdr3_nt: TGCAGCGCAGGGCAGCGTTTAAACTATGGCTACACCTTC
cdr3_aa: CSAGQRLNYGYTF

v_call: TRBV30
clone_size: NA
d_call: NA
j_call: TRBJ2-5
cdr3_nt: TGTGCCTGGAGTGTAAGGGGAAAGGAGACCCAGTACTTC
cdr3_aa: CAWSVRGKETQYF

v_call: TRBV13
clone_size: NA
d_call: NA
j_call: TRBJ2-5
cdr3_nt: TGTGCCAGCAGCTTTGAAGGCGAGACCCAGTACTTC
cdr3_aa: CASSFEGETQYF

v_call: TRBV30
clone_size: NA
d_call: NA
j_call: TRBJ2-1
cdr3_nt: TGTGCCTGGAGTGAGGTTGGGGCGGAGCAGTTCTTC
cdr3_aa: CAWSEVGAEQFF

v_call: TRBV28
clone_size: NA
d_call: TRBD1
j_call: TRBJ1-6
cdr3_nt: TGTGCCAGCAGGAAAACAGGGGACCATTCACCCCTCCACTTT
cdr3_aa: CASRKTGDHSPLHF

v_call: TRBV29-1
clone_size: once
d_call: NA
j_call: TRBJ2-1
cdr3_nt: TGCAGCGTCAACCAAGCCAATGAGCAGTTCTTC
cdr3_aa: CSVNQANEQFF

v_call: TRBV7-7
clone_size: NA
d_call: TRBD2
j_call: TRBJ2-5
cdr3_nt: TGTGCTAGCAGCTTAGGGCTAGCGGGGGCCACCGAGGAGACCCAGTACTTC
cdr3_aa: CASSLGLAGATEETQYF

v_call: TRBV3-1
clone_size: once
d_call: NA
j_call: TRBJ1-1
cdr3_nt: TGTGCCAGCAGCCTAAGGATGAACACTGAAGCTTTCTTT
cdr3_aa: CASSLRMNTEAFF

v_call: TRBV4-3
clone_size: NA
d_call: NA
j_call: TRBJ2-6
cdr3_nt: TGCGCCAGCAGCCAAGAACCAGGGTCTGGGGCCAACGTCCTGACTTTC
cdr3_aa: CASSQEPGSGANVLTF

v_call: TRBV28
clone_size: NA
d_call: TRBD1
j_call: TRBJ1-2
cdr3_nt: TGTGCCAGCAGTTACGAAACGACAGGGAATGGCTACACCTTC
cdr3_aa: CASSYETTGNGYTF

v_call: TRBV10-3
clone_size: NA
d_call: NA
j_call: TRBJ2-2
cdr3_nt: TGTGCCATCAGTGAGACAGGGGAGCTGTTTTTT
cdr3_aa: CAISETGELFF

v_call: TRBV7-2
clone_size: NA
d_call: NA
j_call: TRBJ2-7
cdr3_nt: TGTGCCAGCAGCTCGCTAGTCGGAAACTACGAGCAGTACTTC
cdr3_aa: CASSSLVGNYEQYF

v_call: TRBV19
clone_size: NA
d_call: NA
j_call: TRBJ2-7
cdr3_nt: TGTGCCAGTAGTACAACTAGCCCTGTCTACGAGCAGTACTTC
cdr3_aa: CASSTTSPVYEQYF

v_call: TRBV20-1
clone_size: NA
d_call: NA
j_call: TRBJ1-1
cdr3_nt: TGCAGTGCTAGAGATCCCGGGAAAAACACTGAAGCTTTCTTT
cdr3_aa: CSARDPGKNTEAFF

v_call: TRBV6-5
clone_size: NA
d_call: NA
j_call: TRBJ2-7
cdr3_nt: TGTGCCAGCAGTTACCCCGACCTCTACGAGCAGTACTTC
cdr3_aa: CASSYPDLYEQYF

v_call: TRBV29-1
clone_size: NA
d_call: TRBD1
j_call: TRBJ1-2
cdr3_nt: TGCAGCGGGGGACAGGAATCTTATGGCTACACCTTC
cdr3_aa: CSGGQESYGYTF

v_call: TRBV2
clone_size: NA
d_call: NA
j_call: TRBJ1-2
cdr3_nt: TGTGCCAGCAGTGTCGACGGCCGACAAGATTATGGCTACACCTTC
cdr3_aa: CASSVDGRQDYGYTF

v_call: TRBV3-1
clone_size: NA
d_call: NA
j_call: TRBJ2-7
cdr3_nt: TGTGCCAGCAGCCCCGGGCTAGCAGGCCCCTACGAGCAGTACTTC
cdr3_aa: CASSPGLAGPYEQYF

v_call: TRBV6-5
clone_size: NA
d_call: NA
j_call: TRBJ1-6
cdr3_nt: TGTGCCAGCAGTTACGACGGGAATTCACCCCTCCACTTT
cdr3_aa: CASSYDGNSPLHF

v_call: TRBV4-2
clone_size: NA
d_call: TRBD1
j_call: TRBJ1-2
cdr3_nt: TGTGCCAGCAGCCCCCAGACAGGGGTGGACTATGGCTACACCTTC
cdr3_aa: CASSPQTGVDYGYTF

v_call: TRBV3-1
clone_size: NA
d_call: NA
j_call: TRBJ1-2
cdr3_nt: TGTGCCAGCAGCCAAGACAGGGCTGGCTACACCTTC
cdr3_aa: CASSQDRAGYTF

v_call: TRBV5-6
clone_size: NA
d_call: NA
j_call: TRBJ1-1
cdr3_nt: TGTGCCAGCAGTTGGGATATGAACACTGAAGCTTTCTTT
cdr3_aa: CASSWDMNTEAFF

v_call: TRBV20-1
clone_size: once
d_call: NA
j_call: TRBJ2-3
cdr3_nt: TGCAGTGCTAGCTCCGCAGGGGTTTCCGCCGATACGCAGTATTTT
cdr3_aa: CSASSAGVSADTQYF

v_call: TRBV20-1
clone_size: NA
d_call: NA
j_call: TRBJ2-3
cdr3_nt: TGCAGTGCTAGAGGGGAGACAGATACGCAGTATTTT
cdr3_aa: CSARGETDTQYF

v_call: TRBV20-1
clone_size: NA
d_call: NA
j_call: TRBJ1-5
cdr3_nt: TGCAGTGCACAAAACCAGGGGCATCAGCCCCAGCATTTT
cdr3_aa: CSAQNQGHQPQHF

v_call: TRBV29-1
clone_size: NA
d_call: NA
j_call: TRBJ1-1
cdr3_nt: TGCAGCGTTGTAACCCCAGGTACTCAAGCTTTCTTT
cdr3_aa: CSVVTPGTQAFF

v_call: TRBV5-1
clone_size: NA
d_call: NA
j_call: TRBJ2-2
cdr3_nt: TGCGCCAGCAGCTTGATCGGGGGCGGCGGGGAGCTGTTTTTT
cdr3_aa: CASSLIGGGGELFF

v_call: TRBV5-1
clone_size: NA
d_call: NA
j_call: TRBJ2-5
cdr3_nt: TGCGCCAGCAGCTCTCAGGGTCGCCAAGAGACCCAGTACTTC
cdr3_aa: CASSSQGRQETQYF